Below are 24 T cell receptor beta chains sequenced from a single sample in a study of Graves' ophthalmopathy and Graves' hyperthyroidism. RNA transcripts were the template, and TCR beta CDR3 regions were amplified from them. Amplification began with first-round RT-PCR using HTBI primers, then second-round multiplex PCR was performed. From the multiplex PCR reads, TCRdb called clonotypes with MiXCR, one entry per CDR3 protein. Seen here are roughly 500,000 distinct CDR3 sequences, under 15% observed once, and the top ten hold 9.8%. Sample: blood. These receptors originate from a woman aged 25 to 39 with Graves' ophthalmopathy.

The CDR3 region is CASSWQGAPSPLHF. The CDR3 nucleotides are TGTGCCAGCTCCTGGCAGGGGGCTCCTTCACCCCTCCACTTT. The chain uses TRBV28 and TRBJ1-6; TRBD1 matches at 8 bases. The V and J ends lost 8 bases and 9 bases, in that order; junction bases with no gene match: 9. Germline V gene sequence: CDR1 MDHEN, CDR2 SYDVKM. The CDR3 runs to 14 residues. The full variable domain, rest sourced from reference TRBV28 and TRBJ1-6, is DVKVTQSSRYLVKRTGEKVFLECVQDMDHENMFWYRQDPGLGLRLIYFSYDVKMKEKGDIPEGYSVSREKKERFSLILESASTNQTSMYLCASSWQGAPSPLHFGNGTRLTVT.

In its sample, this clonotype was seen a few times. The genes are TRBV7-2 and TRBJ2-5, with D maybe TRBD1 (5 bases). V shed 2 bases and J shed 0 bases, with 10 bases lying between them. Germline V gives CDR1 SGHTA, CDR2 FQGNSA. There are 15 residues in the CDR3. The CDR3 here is CASSLRGPYQETQYF. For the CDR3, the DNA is TGTGCCAGCAGCTTAAGGGGCCCGTACCAAGAGACCCAGTACTTC.

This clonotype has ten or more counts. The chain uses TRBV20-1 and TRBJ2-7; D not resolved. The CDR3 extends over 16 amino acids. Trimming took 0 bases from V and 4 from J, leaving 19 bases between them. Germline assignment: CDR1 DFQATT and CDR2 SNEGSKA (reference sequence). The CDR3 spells CSARDKSYRFFYEQYF. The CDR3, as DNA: TGCAGTGCTAGAGATAAGTCTTACAGATTCTTTTACGAGCAGTACTTC.

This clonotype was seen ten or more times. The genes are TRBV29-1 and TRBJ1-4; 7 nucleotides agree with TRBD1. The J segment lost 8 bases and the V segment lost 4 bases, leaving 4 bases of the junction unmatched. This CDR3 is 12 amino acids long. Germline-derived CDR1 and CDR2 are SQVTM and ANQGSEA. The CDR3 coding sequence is TGCAGCGTTGGACAGGGTGGCGAAAAACTGTTTTTT. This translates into CSVGQGGEKLFF.

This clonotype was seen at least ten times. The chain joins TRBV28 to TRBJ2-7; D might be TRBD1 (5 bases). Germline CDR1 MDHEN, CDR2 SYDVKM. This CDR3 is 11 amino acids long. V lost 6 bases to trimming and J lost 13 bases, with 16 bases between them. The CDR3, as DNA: TGTGCCAGCAGCCGCGACAGCCTAGTATACTTC. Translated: CASSRDSLVYF.

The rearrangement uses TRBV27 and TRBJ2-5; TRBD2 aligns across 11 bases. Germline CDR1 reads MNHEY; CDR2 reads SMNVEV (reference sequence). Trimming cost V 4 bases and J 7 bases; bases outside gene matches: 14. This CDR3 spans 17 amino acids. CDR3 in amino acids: CASSSTLAGGGVATQYF. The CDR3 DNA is TGTGCCAGCAGTTCGACTCTAGCGGGAGGCGGGGTGGCGACCCAGTACTTC.

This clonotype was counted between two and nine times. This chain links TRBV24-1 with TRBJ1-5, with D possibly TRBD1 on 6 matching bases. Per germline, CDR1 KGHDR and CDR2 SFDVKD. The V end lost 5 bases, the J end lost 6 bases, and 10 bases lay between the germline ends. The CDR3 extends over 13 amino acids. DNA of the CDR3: TGTGCCACCAGTGGTACAGGGACTCAGCCCCAGCATTTT. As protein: CATSGTGTQPQHF.

CDR3: CAWRDRSTEAFF. DNA of the CDR3: TGTGCCTGGAGGGACAGATCCACTGAAGCTTTCTTT. The gene calls are TRBV30 and TRBJ1-1; D is perhaps TRBD1 (6 bases). Germline loops: CDR1 GTSNPN, CDR2 SVGIG (reference sequence). V was trimmed by 3 bases and J by 4 bases, leaving 9 bases between them. The CDR3 sequence is 12 residues long.

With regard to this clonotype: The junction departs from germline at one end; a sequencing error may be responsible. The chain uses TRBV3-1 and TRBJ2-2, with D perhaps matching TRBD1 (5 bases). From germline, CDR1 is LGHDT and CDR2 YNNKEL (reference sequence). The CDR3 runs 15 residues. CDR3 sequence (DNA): TGTGCCAGCAGCCCCGACAGTCCGAAGACCGGGGAGCTGTTTTTT. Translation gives CASSPDSPKTGELFF. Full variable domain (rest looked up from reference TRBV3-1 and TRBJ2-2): DTAVSQTPKYLVTQMGNDKSIKCEQNLGHDTMYWYKQDSKKFLKIMFSYNNKELIINETVPNRFSPKSPDKAHLNLHINSLELGDSAVYFCASSPDSPKTGELFFGEGSRLTVL.

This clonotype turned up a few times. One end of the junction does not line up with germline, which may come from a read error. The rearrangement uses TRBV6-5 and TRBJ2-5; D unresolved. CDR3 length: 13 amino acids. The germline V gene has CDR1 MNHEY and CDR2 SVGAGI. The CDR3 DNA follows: TGTGCCATCAGTTACTCGATCGGTCGGACCCAGTACTTC. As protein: CAISYSIGRTQYF.

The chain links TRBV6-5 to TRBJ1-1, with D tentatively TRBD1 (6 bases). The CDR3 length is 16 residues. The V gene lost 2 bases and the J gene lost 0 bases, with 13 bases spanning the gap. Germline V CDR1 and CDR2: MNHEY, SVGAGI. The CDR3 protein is CASSYPKGGVNTEAFF. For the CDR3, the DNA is TGTGCCAGCAGTTACCCCAAAGGGGGGGTGAACACTGAAGCTTTCTTT.

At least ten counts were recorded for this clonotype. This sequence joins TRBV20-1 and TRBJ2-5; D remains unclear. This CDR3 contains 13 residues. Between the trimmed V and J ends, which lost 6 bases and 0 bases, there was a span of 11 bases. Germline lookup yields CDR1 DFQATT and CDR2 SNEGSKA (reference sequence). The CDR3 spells CSAAEANQETQYF. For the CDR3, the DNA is TGCAGTGCGGCCGAAGCCAACCAAGAGACCCAGTACTTC.

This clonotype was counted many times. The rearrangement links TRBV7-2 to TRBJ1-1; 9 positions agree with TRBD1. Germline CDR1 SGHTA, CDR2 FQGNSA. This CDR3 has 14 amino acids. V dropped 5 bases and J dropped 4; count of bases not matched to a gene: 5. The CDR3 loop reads CASSRDRVTTEAFF. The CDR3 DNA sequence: TGTGCCAGCAGCCGGGACAGGGTGACCACTGAAGCTTTCTTT.

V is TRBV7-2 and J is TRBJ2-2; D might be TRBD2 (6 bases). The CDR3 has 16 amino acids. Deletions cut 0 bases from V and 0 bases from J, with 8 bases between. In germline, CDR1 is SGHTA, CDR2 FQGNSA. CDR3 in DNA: TGTGCCAGCAGCTTAGCGGGGGGATCGAACACCGGGGAGCTGTTTTTT. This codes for CASSLAGGSNTGELFF. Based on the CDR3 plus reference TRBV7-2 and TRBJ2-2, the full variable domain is GAGVSQSPSNKVTEKGKDVELRCDPISGHTALYWYRQSLGQGLEFLIYFQGNSAPDKSGLPSDRFSAERTGGSVSTLTIQRTQQEDSAVYLCASSLAGGSNTGELFFGEGSRLTVL.

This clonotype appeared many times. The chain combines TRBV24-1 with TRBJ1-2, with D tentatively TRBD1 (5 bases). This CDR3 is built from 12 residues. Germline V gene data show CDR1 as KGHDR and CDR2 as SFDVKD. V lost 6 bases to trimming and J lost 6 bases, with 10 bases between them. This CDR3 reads CATSLSGNGYTF. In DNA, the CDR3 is TGTGCCACCAGTCTTTCAGGGAATGGCTACACCTTC.

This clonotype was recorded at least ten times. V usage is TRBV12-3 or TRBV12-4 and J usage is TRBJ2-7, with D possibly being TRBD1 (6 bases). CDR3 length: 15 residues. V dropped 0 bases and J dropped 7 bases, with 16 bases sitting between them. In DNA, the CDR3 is TGTGCCAGCAGTTTAGCGCGTAGGCTTCAGGGGGAGCAGTACTTC. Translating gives CASSLARRLQGEQYF.

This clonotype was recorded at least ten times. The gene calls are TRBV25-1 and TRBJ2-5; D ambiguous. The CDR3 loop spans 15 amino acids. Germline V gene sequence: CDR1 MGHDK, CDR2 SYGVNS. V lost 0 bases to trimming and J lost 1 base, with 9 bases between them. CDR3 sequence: CASSEYGLAQETQYF. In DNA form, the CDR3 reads TGTGCCAGCAGTGAATACGGGCTTGCCCAAGAGACCCAGTACTTC.

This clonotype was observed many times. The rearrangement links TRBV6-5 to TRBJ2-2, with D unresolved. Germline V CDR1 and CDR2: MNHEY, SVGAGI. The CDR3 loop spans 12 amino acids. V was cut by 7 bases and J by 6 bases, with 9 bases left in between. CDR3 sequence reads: CASTQRAGELFF. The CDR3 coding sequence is TGTGCCAGCACTCAAAGGGCCGGGGAGCTGTTTTTT.

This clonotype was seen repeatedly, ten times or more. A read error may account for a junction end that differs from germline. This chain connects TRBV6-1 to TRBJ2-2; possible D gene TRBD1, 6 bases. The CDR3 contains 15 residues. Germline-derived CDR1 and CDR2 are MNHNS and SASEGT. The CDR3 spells CASSKATGHTGELFF. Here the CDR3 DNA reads TGTGCCAGCAGTAAAGCAACAGGGCACACCGGGGAGCTGTTTTTT.

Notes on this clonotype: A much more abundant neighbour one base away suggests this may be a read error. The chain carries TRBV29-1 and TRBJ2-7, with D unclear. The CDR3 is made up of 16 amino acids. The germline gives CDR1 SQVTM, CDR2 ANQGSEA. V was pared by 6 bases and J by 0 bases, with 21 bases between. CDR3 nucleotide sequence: TGCAGCGTCCGATGGCTCCCGACGGGCAGCTCCTACGAGCAGTACTTC. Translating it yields CSVRWLPTGSSYEQYF.

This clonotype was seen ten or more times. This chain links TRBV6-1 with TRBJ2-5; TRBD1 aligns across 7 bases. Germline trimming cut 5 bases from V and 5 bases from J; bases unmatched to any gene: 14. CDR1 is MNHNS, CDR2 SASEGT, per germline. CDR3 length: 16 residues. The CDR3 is CASSKERTGTWETQYF. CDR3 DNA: TGTGCCAGCAGTAAAGAGAGGACAGGTACTTGGGAGACCCAGTACTTC.

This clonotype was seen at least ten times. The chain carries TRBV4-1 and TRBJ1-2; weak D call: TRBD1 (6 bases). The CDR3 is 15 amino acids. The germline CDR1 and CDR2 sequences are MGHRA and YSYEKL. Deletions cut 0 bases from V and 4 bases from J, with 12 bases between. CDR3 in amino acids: CASSQDQQGTYGYTF. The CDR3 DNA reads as TGCGCCAGCAGCCAAGACCAACAGGGAACCTATGGCTACACCTTC.

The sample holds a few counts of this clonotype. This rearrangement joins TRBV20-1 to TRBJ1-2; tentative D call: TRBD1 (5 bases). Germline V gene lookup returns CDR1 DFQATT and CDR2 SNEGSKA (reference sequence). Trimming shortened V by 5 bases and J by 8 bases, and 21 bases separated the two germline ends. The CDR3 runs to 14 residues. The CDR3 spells CSAPLSQGEVGYTF. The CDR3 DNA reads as TGCAGTGCTCCTTTAAGTCAGGGCGAGGTGGGCTACACCTTC.

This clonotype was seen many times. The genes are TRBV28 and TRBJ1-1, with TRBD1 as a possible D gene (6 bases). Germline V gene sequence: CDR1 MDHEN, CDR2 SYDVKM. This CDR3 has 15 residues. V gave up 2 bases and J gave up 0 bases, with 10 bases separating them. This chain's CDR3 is CASSLAGTLNTEAFF. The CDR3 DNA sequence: TGTGCCAGCAGTTTAGCAGGGACATTGAACACTGAAGCTTTCTTT.